Below are 11 T cell receptor beta chains sequenced from a single sample in a study of T cell clones after liver transplantation. TCRdb's copy holds only in-frame clones and misses some; the assay was immunoSEQ multiplex PCR. In the table there are 50,000 to 60,000 clones, over 60% of which are singletons. Sequencing was performed on CD4+ T cells from blood, taken at the 22-month timepoint. The receptors were gathered from a human patient who received a liver transplant. The graft donor may have given rise to some T cells.

This rearrangement joins TRBV30 to TRBJ1-6; tentatively, D is TRBD1 (5 bases). V lost 0 bases and J lost 9, with 15 bases in between. Germline values: CDR1 GTSNPN, CDR2 SVGIG (reference sequence). The CDR3 runs to 15 residues. CDR3 residues: CAWSVGAQGGSPLHF. The CDR3 nucleotides read TGTGCCTGGAGTGTAGGGGCGCAGGGCGGTTCACCCCTCCACTTT.

V usage is TRBV27 and J usage is TRBJ2-1; D is unresolved. Germline CDR1 and CDR2: MNHEY and SMNVEV (reference sequence). V lost 5 bases, J lost 8 bases, and 10 bases lay in between. This CDR3 spans 12 amino acids. The CDR3 spells CASSPPGHEQFF. The CDR3 coding sequence is TGTGCCAGCAGTCCCCCGGGCCATGAGCAGTTCTTC.

The chain uses TRBV6-5 and TRBJ1-5; D is perhaps TRBD1 (6 bases). The CDR3 consists of 14 residues. Looked up from germline, CDR1 is MNHEY and CDR2 is SVGAGI. With 1 base removed from V and 7 bases from J, the gap between germline ends came to 11 bases. CDR3 residues: CASSYWGAKQPQHF. The CDR3 DNA sequence: TGTGCCAGCAGTTACTGGGGGGCTAAGCAGCCCCAGCATTTT.

This chain joins TRBV7-2 and TRBJ2-3; D is possibly TRBD1 or TRBD2 (5 bases each). Germline V gives CDR1 SGHTA, CDR2 FQGNSA. V was cut by 6 bases and J by 1 base, with 11 bases left in between. CDR3 size: 14 residues. The CDR3 here is CASRSGGRTDTQYF. The CDR3 DNA reads as TGTGCCAGCAGAAGTGGGGGTCGCACAGATACGCAGTATTTT.

This rearrangement joins TRBV6-5 to TRBJ1-5, with 10 bases fitting TRBD1. V shed 0 bases and J 6 bases; nucleotides not matched to a gene: 2. Germline CDR1 is MNHEY and CDR2 is SVGAGI. This CDR3 spans 15 amino acids. The CDR3 here is CASSYSGQGSQPQHF. CDR3 in DNA: TGTGCCAGCAGTTACTCGGGACAGGGGAGTCAGCCCCAGCATTTT.

The chain links TRBV21-1 to TRBJ2-7; the table calls TRBD2, which could not be checked here. TRBV21-1 is annotated as a pseudogene. CDR3 size: 18 residues. In nucleotides, the CDR3 is TGTGCCAGCAGCGCAGGAACGAACCCCCAGCGGGGTGCCTACGAGCAGTACTTC. Protein: CASSAGTNPQRGAYEQYF.

The gene calls are TRBV6-1 and TRBJ2-7; TRBD1 matches at 9 bases. CDR3 length equals 15 residues. Germline CDR1 is MNHNS and CDR2 is SASEGT. After removal of 8 bases from V and 5 bases from J, the junction contained 13 bases not matched to a gene. In DNA, the CDR3 is TGTGCCAGCCGTACCTCGGGACAGGGATACCACGAGCAGTACTTC. It translates to CASRTSGQGYHEQYF.

J is TRBJ2-1 and V is TRBV5-1; the D gene is possibly TRBD2 (5 bases). Trimming cost V 0 bases and J 7 bases, with 8 bases left between them. Germline values: CDR1 SGHRS, CDR2 YFSETQ. The CDR3 length is 13 residues. CDR3 coding DNA: TGCGCCAGCAGCTTGGGAAGAGGGAATGAGCAGTTCTTC. Residues: CASSLGRGNEQFF.

The V and J genes are TRBV30 and TRBJ2-5; the D is unclear. CDR3 length: 11 amino acids. V dropped 0 bases and J dropped 8 bases, with 7 bases sitting between them. Germline V gives CDR1 GTSNPN, CDR2 SVGIG (reference sequence). The CDR3 nucleotides are TGTGCCTGGAGTGTGGGAAGCACCCAGTACTTC. It yields the protein CAWSVGSTQYF.

This clone is a singleton in its sample. The rearrangement uses TRBV9 and TRBJ1-6; TRBD1 agrees at 7 bases. The length of the CDR3 is 14 residues. Germline CDR1 and CDR2: SGDLS and YYNGEE. The V gene end was trimmed by 3 bases and the J gene end by 9 bases; junction bases not matched to a gene: 6. The CDR3 region is CASSDRQGSSPLHF. CDR3 bases: TGTGCCAGCAGCGACAGACAGGGTAGTTCACCCCTCCACTTT.

This clone was detected only a few times. The sample carries other DNA sequences with the same CDR3. V usage is TRBV18 and J usage is TRBJ2-5; D is possibly TRBD1 or TRBD2 (5 bases each). V was cut by 2 bases and J by 5 bases, with 15 bases left in between. Germline assignment: CDR1 KGHSH and CDR2 LQKENI. The CDR3 consists of 15 residues. The CDR3 DNA sequence: TGTGCCAGCTCACCAAGGGGAGACAGAGGCGAGACCCAGTACTTC. Its translation: CASSPRGDRGETQYF. Full variable domain (remainder filled in from reference TRBV18 and TRBJ2-5): NAGVMQNPRHLVRRRGQEARLRCSPMKGHSHVYWYRQLPEEGLKFMVYLQKENIIDESGMPKERFSAEFPKEGPSILRIQQVVRGDSAAYFCASSPRGDRGETQYFGPGTRLLVL.